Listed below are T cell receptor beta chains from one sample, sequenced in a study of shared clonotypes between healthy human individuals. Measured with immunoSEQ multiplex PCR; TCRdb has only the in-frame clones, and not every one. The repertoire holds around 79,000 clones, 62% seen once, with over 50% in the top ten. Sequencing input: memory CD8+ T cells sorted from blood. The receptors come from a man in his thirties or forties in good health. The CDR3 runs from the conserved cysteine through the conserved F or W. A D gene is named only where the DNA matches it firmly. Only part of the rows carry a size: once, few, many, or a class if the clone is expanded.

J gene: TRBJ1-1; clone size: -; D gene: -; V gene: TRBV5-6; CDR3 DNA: TGTGCCAGCAGCTTGGGCACCAGGGTGGCGAACACTGAAGCTTTCTTT; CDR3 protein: CASSLGTRVANTEAFF
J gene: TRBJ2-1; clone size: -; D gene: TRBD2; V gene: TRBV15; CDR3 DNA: TGTGCCACCAGCCTAGGGGAACTAGCGGGGCCCCATGAGCAGTTCTTC; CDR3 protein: CATSLGELAGPHEQFF
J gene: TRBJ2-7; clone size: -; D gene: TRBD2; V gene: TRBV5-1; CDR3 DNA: TGCGCCAGCAGCTTGGTGGCTAGCGGCTTCTACGAGCAGTACTTC; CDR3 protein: CASSLVASGFYEQYF
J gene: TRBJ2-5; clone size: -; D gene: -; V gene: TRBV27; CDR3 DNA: TGTGCCAGCAGTCCCGGGACAAGCCAAGAGACCCAGTACTTC; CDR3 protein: CASSPGTSQETQYF
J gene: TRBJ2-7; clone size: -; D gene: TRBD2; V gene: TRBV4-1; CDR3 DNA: TGCGCCAGCAGCCAAGAGGCTAGCGGGACCTACGAGCAGTACTTC; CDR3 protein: CASSQEASGTYEQYF
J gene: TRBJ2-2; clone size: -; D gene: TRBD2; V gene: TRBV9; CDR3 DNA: TGTGCCAGCAGCCCTTGGTGGGGGGGCACCGGGGAGCTGTTTTTT; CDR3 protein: CASSPWWGGTGELFF
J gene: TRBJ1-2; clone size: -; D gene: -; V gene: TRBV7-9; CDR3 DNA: TGTGCCAGCAGCTTGGCCGAAAACTATGGCTACACCTTC; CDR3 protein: CASSLAENYGYTF
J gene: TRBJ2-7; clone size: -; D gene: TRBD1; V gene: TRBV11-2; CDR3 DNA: TGTGCCAGCAGCTTGTTACCCGGACAGGGGGATTACGAGCAGTACTTC; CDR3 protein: CASSLLPGQGDYEQYF
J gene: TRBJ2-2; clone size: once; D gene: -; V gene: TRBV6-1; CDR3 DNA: TGTGCCAGCAGGCGGGAAGTTTTTAACACCGGGGAGCTGTTTTTT; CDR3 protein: CASRREVFNTGELFF
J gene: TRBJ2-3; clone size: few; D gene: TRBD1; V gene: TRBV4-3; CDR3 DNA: TGCGCCAGCAGCCAGGGGGTTTATGGGACAGGGATAAAAGCTAGCACAGATACGCAGTATTTT; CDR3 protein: CASSQGVYGTGIKASTDTQYF
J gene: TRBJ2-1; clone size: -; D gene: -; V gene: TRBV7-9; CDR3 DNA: TGTGCCAGCAGCTTTGGCGCCCTCAATGAGCAGTTCTTC; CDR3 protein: CASSFGALNEQFF
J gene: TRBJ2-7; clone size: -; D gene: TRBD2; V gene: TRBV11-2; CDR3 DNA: TGTGCCAGCAGCTTAGGTCCGGGACTAGCGTACTCCTACGAGCAGTACTTC; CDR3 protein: CASSLGPGLAYSYEQYF
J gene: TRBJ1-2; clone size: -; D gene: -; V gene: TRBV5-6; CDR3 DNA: TGTGCCAGCAGCTTGGGCCCAGGGGAGGGCTACACCTTC; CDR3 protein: CASSLGPGEGYTF
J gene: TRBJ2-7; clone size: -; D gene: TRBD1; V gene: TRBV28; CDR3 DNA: TGTGCCAGCAGTTTCGAGGGGACAGGCCCTTCTCTGGGCGAGCAGTACTTC; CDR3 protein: CASSFEGTGPSLGEQYF
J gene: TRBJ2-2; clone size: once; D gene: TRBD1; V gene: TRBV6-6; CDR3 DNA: TGTGCCAGCAGAAGGGGGCATGGGCCCGGGGAGCTGTTTTTT; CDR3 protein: CASRRGHGPGELFF
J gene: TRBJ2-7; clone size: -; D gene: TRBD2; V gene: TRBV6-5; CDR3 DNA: TGTGCCAGCAGACGGGGGGGGGACGAGCAGTACTTC; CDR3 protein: CASRRGGDEQYF
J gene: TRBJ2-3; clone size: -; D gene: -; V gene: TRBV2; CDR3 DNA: TGTGCCAGCAGTGAAGTGCGCACAGATACGCAGTATTTT; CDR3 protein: CASSEVRTDTQYF
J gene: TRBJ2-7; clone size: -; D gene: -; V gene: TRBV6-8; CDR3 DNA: TGTGCCAGCACCCTCCGACCCCACGAGCAGTACTTC; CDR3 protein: CASTLRPHEQYF
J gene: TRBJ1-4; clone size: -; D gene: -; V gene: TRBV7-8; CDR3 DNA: TGTGCCAGCAGCTTATTCCCGGGACTTTCGTGGACTTCAGTCAGTAATGAAAAACTGTTTTTT; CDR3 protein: CASSLFPGLSWTSVSNEKLFF
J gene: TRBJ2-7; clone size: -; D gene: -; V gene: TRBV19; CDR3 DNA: TGTGCCAGTAGCCGAGTCGTCGGGGCATCTTACTACGAGCAGTACTTC; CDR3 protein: CASSRVVGASYYEQYF
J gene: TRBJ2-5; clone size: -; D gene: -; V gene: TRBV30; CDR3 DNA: TGTGCCTGGAGTGAAGGGGCTGACGTCGGGACCCAGTACTTC; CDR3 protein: CAWSEGADVGTQYF
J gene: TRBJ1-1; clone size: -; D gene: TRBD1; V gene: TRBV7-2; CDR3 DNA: TGTGCCAGCAGTTTTCGACAGGGGGCTTACACTGAAGCTTTCTTT; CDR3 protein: CASSFRQGAYTEAFF
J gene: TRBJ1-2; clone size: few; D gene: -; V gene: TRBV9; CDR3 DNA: TGTGCCAGCAGCCCCCGGGCCCAAGAGGGGAAGGATGGCTACACCTTC; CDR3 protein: CASSPRAQEGKDGYTF
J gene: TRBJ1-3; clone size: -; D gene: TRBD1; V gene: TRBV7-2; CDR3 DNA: TGTGCCAGCAGCTTAGCGGGGACAGTAGGATCTGGAAACACCATATATTTT; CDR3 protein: CASSLAGTVGSGNTIYF
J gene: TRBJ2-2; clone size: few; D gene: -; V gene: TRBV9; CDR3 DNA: TGTGCCAGCAGCGTAGAGGAAGGATGGACCGGGGAGCTGTTTTTT; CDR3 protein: CASSVEEGWTGELFF
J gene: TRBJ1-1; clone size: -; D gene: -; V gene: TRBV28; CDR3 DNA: TGTGCCAGCCACACGGGCTGGGTCACTGAAGCTTTCTTT; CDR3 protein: CASHTGWVTEAFF
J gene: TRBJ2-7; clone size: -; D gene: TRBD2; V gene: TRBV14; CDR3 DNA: TGTGCCAGCAGCCCGCGGACTAGCGGGACCCTATCCTACGAGCAGTACTTC; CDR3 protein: CASSPRTSGTLSYEQYF
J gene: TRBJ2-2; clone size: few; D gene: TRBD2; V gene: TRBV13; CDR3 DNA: TGTGCCAGCAGCTTACAAGCGGGAGGCCACACCGGGGAGCTGTTTTTT; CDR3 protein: CASSLQAGGHTGELFF
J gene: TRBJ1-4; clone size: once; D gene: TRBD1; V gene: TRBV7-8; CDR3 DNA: TGTGCCAGCAGCTTATCCAGGGGGGAGGCTGAAAAACTGTTTTTT; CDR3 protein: CASSLSRGEAEKLFF
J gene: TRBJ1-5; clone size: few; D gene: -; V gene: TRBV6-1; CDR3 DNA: TGTGCCAGCAGTGCCTCCGGGCAGCCCCAGCATTTT; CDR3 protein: CASSASGQPQHF
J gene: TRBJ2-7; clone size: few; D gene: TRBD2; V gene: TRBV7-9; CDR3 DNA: TGTGCCAGCAGTTCCGGGCTGAGCCTAGCGGGAGTCCACGAGCAGTACTTC; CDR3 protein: CASSSGLSLAGVHEQYF
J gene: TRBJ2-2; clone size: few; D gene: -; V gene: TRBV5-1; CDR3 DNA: TGCGCCAGCAGCTTGGGGACAACGAACACCGGGGAGCTGTTTTTT; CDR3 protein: CASSLGTTNTGELFF
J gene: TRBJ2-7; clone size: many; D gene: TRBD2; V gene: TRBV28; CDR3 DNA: TGTGCCAGCAGTAGCGGGGTGAGCTACGAGCAGTACTTC; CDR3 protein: CASSSGVSYEQYF
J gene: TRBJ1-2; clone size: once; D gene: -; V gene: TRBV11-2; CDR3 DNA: TGTGCCAGCAGCTTAGAGTCAGGGGCGCGCTATGGCTACACCTTC; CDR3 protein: CASSLESGARYGYTF
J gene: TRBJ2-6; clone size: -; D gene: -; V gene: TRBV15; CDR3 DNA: TGTGCCACCAGCGAGCAGGGTTCTGGGGCCAACGTCCTGACTTTC; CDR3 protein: CATSEQGSGANVLTF
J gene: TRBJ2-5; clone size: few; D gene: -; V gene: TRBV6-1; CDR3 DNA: TGTGCCAGCAGTGAAAATGACCGGTGGGCCCAGTACTTC; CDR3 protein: CASSENDRWAQYF
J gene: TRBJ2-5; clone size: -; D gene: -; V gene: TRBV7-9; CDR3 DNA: TGTGCCAGCAGCTTAAAGACAGGTTTCCAAGAGACCCAGTACTTC; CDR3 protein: CASSLKTGFQETQYF
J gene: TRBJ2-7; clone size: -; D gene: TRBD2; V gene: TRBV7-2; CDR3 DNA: TGTGCCAGCAGCTTAGATACTAGCGGGAGGTTTTACTCCGAGCAGTACTTC; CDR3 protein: CASSLDTSGRFYSEQYF
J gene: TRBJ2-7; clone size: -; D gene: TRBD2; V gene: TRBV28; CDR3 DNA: TGTGCCACCACCGGGACTACCTACGAGCAGTACTTC; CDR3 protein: CATTGTTYEQYF
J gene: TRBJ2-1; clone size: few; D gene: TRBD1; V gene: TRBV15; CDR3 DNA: TGTGCCACCAGCAGGGGGACAGGGTCCTACTCCTACAATGAGCAGTTCTTC; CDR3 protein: CATSRGTGSYSYNEQFF
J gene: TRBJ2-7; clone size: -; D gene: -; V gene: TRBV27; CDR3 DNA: TGTGCCAGCAGTTCAACCGGGAGTACCTACGAGCAGTACTTC; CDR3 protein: CASSSTGSTYEQYF
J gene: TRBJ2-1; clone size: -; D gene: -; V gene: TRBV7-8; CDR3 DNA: TGTGCCAGCAGCCAAGGGCCAAGCTCCTACAATGAGCAGTTCTTC; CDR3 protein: CASSQGPSSYNEQFF
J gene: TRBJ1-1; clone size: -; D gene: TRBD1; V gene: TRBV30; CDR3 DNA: TGTGCCTGTGGGTTCACAGGGGACACTGAAGCTTTCTTT; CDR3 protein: CACGFTGDTEAFF
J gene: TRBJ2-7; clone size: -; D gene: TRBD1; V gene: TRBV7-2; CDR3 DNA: TGTGCCAGCAGCTCCCCCCCTGGACAGGGAGGAGCCTACGAGCAGTACTTC; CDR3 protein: CASSSPPGQGGAYEQYF
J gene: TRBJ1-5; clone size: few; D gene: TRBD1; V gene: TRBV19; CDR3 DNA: TGTGCCAGTAGTACTGACCGGGACAGGGACACTTGGAGCAATCAGCCCCAGCATTTT; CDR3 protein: CASSTDRDRDTWSNQPQHF
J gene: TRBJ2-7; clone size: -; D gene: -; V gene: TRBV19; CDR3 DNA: TGTGCCAGTAGTATACGGTCCCGGGGAGTCTACGAGCAGTACTTC; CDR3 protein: CASSIRSRGVYEQYF
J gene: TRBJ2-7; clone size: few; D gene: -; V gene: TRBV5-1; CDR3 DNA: TGCGCCAGCAGCTTGGGACTCGGGGAAGTGAGTGACGAGCAGTACTTC; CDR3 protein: CASSLGLGEVSDEQYF
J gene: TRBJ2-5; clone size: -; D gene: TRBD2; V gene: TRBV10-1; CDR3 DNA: TGCGCCAGCAGTCCTAGCGGCGCGGGGACCCAGTACTTC; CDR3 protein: CASSPSGAGTQYF